Listed below are T cell receptor beta chains from one sample, sequenced in a study of PD-L1 blockade in urothelial cancer. Method: immunoSEQ multiplex PCR; TCRdb's copy keeps in-frame clones and lacks some. Found here are fewer than 35,000 clones, over 75% of them singletons; the top ten hold about 2%. The sequenced sample was PBMCs, obtained around atezolizumab (anti-PD-L1) treatment. The receptors stem from a man in his fifties or sixties with urothelial cancer. Both conserved end residues are part of each CDR3.

J | V | CDR3
TRBJ2-5 | TRBV29-1 | CSVGGPQVTETQYF
TRBJ1-1 | TRBV7-3 | CASSIAISGGQNTEAFF
TRBJ1-5 | TRBV6-5 | CASRRGGNQPQHF
TRBJ2-1 | TRBV9 | CASSAGTSGSQSDNEQFF
TRBJ2-1 | TRBV12-5 | CASAPREGLGNEQFF
TRBJ2-7 | TRBV19 | CASSPEGLAAAGQYF
TRBJ1-3 | TRBV15 | CATSKISGNTIYF
TRBJ1-2 | TRBV6-1 | CASSTNYGYTF
TRBJ2-6 | TRBV5-1 | CASSAGLAETHSGANVLTF
TRBJ2-7 | TRBV5-1 | CASSLTSGTYEQYF
TRBJ1-2 | TRBV6-6 | CASSAETGASGYTF
TRBJ1-1 | TRBV6-5 | CASSYLGQEMNTEAFF
TRBJ1-1 | TRBV19 | CASSIDEGTEAFF
TRBJ1-5 | TRBV7-9 | CASPSWRPVDQPQHF
TRBJ1-2 | TRBV5-6 | CASSFGQQYGYTF
TRBJ2-5 | TRBV15 | CATSRGRPGLEDQETQYF
TRBJ2-5 | TRBV7-6 | CASSLAYSGGARQETQYF
TRBJ1-3 | TRBV15 | CATSREGSGNTIYF
TRBJ2-5 | TRBV10-2 | CASGHRTDEETQYF
TRBJ2-2 | TRBV6-5 | CASSQYTGNTGELFF
TRBJ1-6 | TRBV7-2 | CASRLQGALRNSPLHF
TRBJ2-3 | TRBV29-1 | CSVEGWPSTDTQYF
TRBJ1-6 | TRBV11-2 | CASSLQGKNYNSPLHF
TRBJ1-2 | TRBV19 | CASSISAGRNYGYTF
TRBJ2-1 | TRBV30 | CAWSVLVGQQFF
TRBJ1-2 | TRBV6-1 | CASRPTAGGQYTF
TRBJ1-1 | TRBV6-1 | CASSDGGTGNTEAFF
TRBJ1-1 | TRBV2 | CASSAAQMNTEAFF
TRBJ2-2 | TRBV2 | CASKAGGYTGELFF
TRBJ1-1 | TRBV6-4 | CASSDTGNTEAFF
TRBJ2-5 | TRBV2 | CASSETWGGSGTQYF
TRBJ2-2 | TRBV6-5 | CASSSRTPPNTGELFF
TRBJ2-7 | TRBV7-9 | CASSNRGGLAGSYEQYF
TRBJ2-5 | TRBV9 | CASSVGNGIETQYF
TRBJ1-6 | TRBV15 | CATSRGRRQGGTSPLHF
TRBJ1-5 | TRBV18 | CASSPTGTEVQPQHF
TRBJ2-7 | TRBV6-5 | CASTDRVSEQYF
TRBJ1-3 | TRBV6-1 | CASSEVGRPSGNTIYF
TRBJ2-7 | TRBV29-1 | CSATTQQGNEQYF
TRBJ2-7 | TRBV7-7 | CASSLGRVGEQYF
TRBJ1-4 | TRBV2 | CASRKTGSNEKLFF
TRBJ2-7 | TRBV5-1 | CASSLHLAPTYEQYF
TRBJ1-4 | TRBV6-4 | CASSLTPKGGEKLFF
TRBJ1-2 | TRBV27 | CASSLGQGHYGYTF
TRBJ2-4 | TRBV29-1 | CSVEDGGGIAKNIQYF
TRBJ2-5 | TRBV4-1 | CASSQERGGGGPQETQYF
TRBJ1-2 | TRBV6-5 | CASSYSDLSQGRGYTF
TRBJ1-1 | TRBV7-2 | CATARQGGSGTEAFF
TRBJ1-1 | TRBV5-6 | CASSHYRVNTEAFF
TRBJ2-2 | TRBV5-1 | CASTDGQGDTGELFF